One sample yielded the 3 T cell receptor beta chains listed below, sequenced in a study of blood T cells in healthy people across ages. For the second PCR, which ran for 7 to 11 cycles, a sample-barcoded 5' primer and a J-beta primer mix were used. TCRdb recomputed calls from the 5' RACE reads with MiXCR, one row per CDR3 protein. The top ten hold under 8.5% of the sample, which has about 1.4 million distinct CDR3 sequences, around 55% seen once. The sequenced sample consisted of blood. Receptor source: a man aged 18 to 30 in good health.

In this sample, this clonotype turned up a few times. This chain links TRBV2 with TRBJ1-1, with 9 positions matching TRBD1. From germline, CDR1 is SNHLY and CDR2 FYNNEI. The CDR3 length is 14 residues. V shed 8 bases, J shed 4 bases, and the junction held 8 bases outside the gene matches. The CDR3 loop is CASGRTGETTEAFF. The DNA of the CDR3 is TGTGCCAGCGGCCGGACAGGGGAGACCACTGAAGCTTTCTTT.

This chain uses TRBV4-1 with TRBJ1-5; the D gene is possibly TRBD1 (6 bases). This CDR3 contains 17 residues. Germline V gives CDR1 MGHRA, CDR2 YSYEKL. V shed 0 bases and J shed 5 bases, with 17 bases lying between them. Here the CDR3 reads CASSQDLGEGEYQPQHF. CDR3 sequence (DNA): TGCGCCAGCAGCCAAGATCTGGGCGAGGGGGAGTATCAGCCCCAGCATTTT.

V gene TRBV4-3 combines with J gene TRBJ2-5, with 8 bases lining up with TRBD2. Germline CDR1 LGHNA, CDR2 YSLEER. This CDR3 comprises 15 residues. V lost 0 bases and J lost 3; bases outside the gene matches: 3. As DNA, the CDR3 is TGCGCCAGCAGCCAAGAATGGCGGGAGGAAGAGACCCAGTACTTC. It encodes CASSQEWREEETQYF.